This TCR beta chain derives from a study of shared clonotypes between healthy human individuals. The repertoire was sequenced with immunoSEQ multiplex PCR; TCRdb's copy has only in-frame clones and lacks some. The repertoire has roughly 2,300,000 clones, less than 95% of them found once; the top ten carry 0.37%. The sequenced material came from naive CD4+ T cells from PBMCs. As for subset: CD45RA+ positively selected. This receptor was taken from a young man in good health. Some clones in this sample may be carry-over from other donors' samples.

For the CDR3, the DNA is TGTGCCAGCAAGACAACAGGGGTGAACACTGAAGCTTTCTTT. This codes for CASKTTGVNTEAFF. V usage is TRBV27 and J usage is TRBJ1-1; 7 positions agree with TRBD1. The CDR3 consists of 14 residues. Germline V gene sequence: CDR1 MNHEY, CDR2 SMNVEV (reference sequence). The V and J ends lost 7 bases and 0 bases, in that order; junction bases with no gene match: 5.